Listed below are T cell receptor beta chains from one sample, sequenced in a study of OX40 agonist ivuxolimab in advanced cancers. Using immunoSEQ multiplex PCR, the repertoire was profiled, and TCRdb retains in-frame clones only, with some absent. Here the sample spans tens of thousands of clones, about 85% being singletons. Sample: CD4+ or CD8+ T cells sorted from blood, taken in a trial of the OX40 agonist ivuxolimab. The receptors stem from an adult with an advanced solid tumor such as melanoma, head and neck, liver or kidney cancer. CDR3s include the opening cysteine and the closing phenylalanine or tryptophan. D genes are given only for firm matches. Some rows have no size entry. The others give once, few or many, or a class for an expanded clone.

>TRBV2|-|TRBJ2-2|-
CASSERSPLNTGELFF
TGTGCCAGCAGTGAACGGTCACCCCTCAACACCGGGGAGCTGTTTTTT
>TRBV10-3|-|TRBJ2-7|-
CAISGISYEQYF
TGTGCCATCTCAGGGATCTCCTACGAGCAGTACTTC
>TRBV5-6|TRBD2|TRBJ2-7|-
CASSLDLREDREQYF
TGTGCCAGCAGCTTGGATTTGCGGGAGGACCGGGAGCAGTACTTC
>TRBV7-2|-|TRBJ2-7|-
CASSLYRRYEQYF
TGTGCCAGCAGCTTGTATAGGCGCTACGAGCAGTACTTC
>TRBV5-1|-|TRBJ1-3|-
CASSLGGAGNTIYF
TGCGCTAGCAGCCTCGGGGGGGCTGGAAACACCATATATTTT
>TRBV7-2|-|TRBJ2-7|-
CASSPPRVSEQYF
TGTGCCAGCAGCCCCCCGAGGGTTTCTGAGCAGTACTTC
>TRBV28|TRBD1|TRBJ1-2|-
CASSSPGQYVYGYTF
TGTGCCAGCAGTTCCCCGGGACAGTACGTTTATGGCTACACCTTC
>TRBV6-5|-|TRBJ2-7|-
CASTSPLRPYEQYF
TGTGCCAGCACCTCCCCACTAAGGCCTTACGAGCAGTACTTC
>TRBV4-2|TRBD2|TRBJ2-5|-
CASSQDRGTSGMKTQYF
TGTGCCAGCAGCCAAGATCGGGGGACTAGCGGGATGAAGACCCAGTACTTC
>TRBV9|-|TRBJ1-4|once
CASSVASTNEKLFF
TGTGCCAGCAGCGTAGCTTCAACTAATGAAAAACTGTTTTTT
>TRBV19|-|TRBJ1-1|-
CASSSRLLGNTEAFF
TGTGCCAGTAGTTCTAGACTCCTGGGGAACACTGAAGCTTTCTTT
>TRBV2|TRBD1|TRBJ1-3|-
CASSEQGSGNTIYF
TGTGCCAGCAGCGAACAGGGGTCAGGGAACACCATATATTTT
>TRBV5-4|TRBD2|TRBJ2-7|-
CASSLAPSGSLSYEQYF
TGTGCCAGCAGCTTGGCTCCTAGCGGGAGTTTGTCCTACGAGCAGTACTTC
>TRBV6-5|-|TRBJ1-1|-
CASSPTPHREAFF
TGTGCCAGCAGTCCTACTCCCCACAGGGAAGCTTTCTTT
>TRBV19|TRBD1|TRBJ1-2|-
CASSAGQGVYGYTF
TGTGCCAGTAGTGCGGGACAGGGGGTGTATGGCTACACCTTC
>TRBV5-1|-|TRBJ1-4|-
CASSLAMLTNEKLFF
TGCGCCAGCAGCTTGGCCATGTTGACTAATGAAAAACTGTTTTTT
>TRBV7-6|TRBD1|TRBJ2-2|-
CASSSPGQGWAGELFF
TGTGCCAGCAGCTCACCGGGACAGGGATGGGCCGGGGAGCTGTTTTTT
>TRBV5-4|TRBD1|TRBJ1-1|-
CASSWGQGGNRNTEAFF
TGTGCCAGCAGCTGGGGACAGGGTGGCAATAGGAACACTGAAGCTTTCTTT
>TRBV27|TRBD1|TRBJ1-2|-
CASSPGQNYGYTF
TGTGCCAGCAGCCCGGGACAGAACTATGGCTACACCTTC
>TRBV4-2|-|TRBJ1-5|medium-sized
CASSGQGTPQHF
TGTGCCAGCAGCGGGCAGGGAACGCCCCAGCATTTT
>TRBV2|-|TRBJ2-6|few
CAFRGLGANVLTF
TGTGCCTTTCGGGGTCTTGGGGCCAACGTCCTGACTTTC
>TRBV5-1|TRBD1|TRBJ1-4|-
CASRQGENEKLFF
TGCGCCAGCAGACAGGGGGAGAACGAAAAACTGTTTTTT
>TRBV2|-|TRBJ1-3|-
CASSGRQSGNTIYF
TGTGCCAGCAGTGGGCGACAGTCTGGAAACACCATATATTTT
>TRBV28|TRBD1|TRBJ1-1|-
CASSLTGAEAFF
TGTGCCAGCAGTTTGACAGGGGCTGAAGCTTTCTTT
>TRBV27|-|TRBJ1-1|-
CASSLAPGASTEAFF
TGTGCCAGCAGTTTAGCCCCCGGGGCGTCAACTGAAGCTTTCTTT
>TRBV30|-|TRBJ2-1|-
CAWRNSGTRNEQFF
TGTGCCTGGAGAAATAGCGGAACTAGAAATGAGCAGTTCTTC
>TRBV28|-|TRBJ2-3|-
CASSFLRGDTQYF
TGTGCCAGCAGTTTTCTGAGGGGGGATACGCAGTATTTT
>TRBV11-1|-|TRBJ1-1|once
CASSLYGIRSTEAFF
TGTGCCAGCAGCTTATACGGGATAAGAAGCACTGAAGCTTTCTTT
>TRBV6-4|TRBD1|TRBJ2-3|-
CASRGTGTDTQYF
TGTGCCAGCAGGGGGACAGGCACAGATACGCAGTATTTT
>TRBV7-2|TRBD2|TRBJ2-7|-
CASSPWPGRAYEQYF
TGTGCCAGCAGCCCCTGGCCCGGGAGGGCCTACGAGCAGTACTTC
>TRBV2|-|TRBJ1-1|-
CASSESGNTEAFF
TGTGCCAGCAGTGAGTCAGGGAATACTGAAGCTTTCTTT
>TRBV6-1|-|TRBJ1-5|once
CASSEGGVVPFQHF
TGTGCCAGCAGTGAAGGGGGCGTAGTGCCATTTCAGCATTTT